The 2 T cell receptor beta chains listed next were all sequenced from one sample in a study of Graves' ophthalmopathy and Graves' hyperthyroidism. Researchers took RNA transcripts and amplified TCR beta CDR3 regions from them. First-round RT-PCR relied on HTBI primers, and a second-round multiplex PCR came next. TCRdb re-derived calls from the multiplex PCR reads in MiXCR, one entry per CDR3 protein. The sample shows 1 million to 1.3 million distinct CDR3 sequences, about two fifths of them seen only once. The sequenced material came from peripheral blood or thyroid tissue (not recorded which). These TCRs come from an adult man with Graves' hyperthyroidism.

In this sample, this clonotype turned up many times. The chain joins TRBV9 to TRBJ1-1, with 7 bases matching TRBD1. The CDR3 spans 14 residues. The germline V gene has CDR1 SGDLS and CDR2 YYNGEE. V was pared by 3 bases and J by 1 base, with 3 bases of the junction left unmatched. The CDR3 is CASSGQGKNTEAFF. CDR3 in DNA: TGTGCCAGCAGCGGACAGGGAAAGAACACTGAAGCTTTCTTT.

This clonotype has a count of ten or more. CDR3 residues: CASSGTVSNQPQHF. The CDR3 DNA reads TGTGCCAGCAGTGGGACAGTCAGCAATCAGCCCCAGCATTTT. The chain employs TRBV2 and TRBJ1-5, with a tentative D call TRBD1 (6 bases). CDR3 length: 14 amino acids. Germline V lookup: CDR1 SNHLY, CDR2 FYNNEI. Trimming shortened V by 4 bases and J by 1 base, and 8 bases separated the two germline ends.